These 19 T cell receptor beta chains were all obtained from the same sample, sequenced in a study of OX40 agonist ivuxolimab in advanced cancers. Libraries were prepared by immunoSEQ multiplex PCR; TCRdb keeps only in-frame clonotypes and omits some of them. The sample consists of 100,000 or so clones, 90% to 96% of them appearing once. The input for sequencing was CD4+ or CD8+ T cells sorted from blood, taken in a trial of the OX40 agonist ivuxolimab. The source is an adult with an advanced solid tumor such as melanoma, head and neck, liver or kidney cancer.

This chain connects TRBV19 to TRBJ1-2, with D unresolved. The CDR3 runs to 15 residues. Germline V lookup: CDR1 LNHDA, CDR2 SQIVND (reference sequence). V lost 5 bases, J lost 4 bases, and 17 bases lay in between. In nucleotides, the CDR3 is TGTGCCAGTAGTGCCGGTGCGGGGTCTAGCTATGGCTACACCTTC. Translation: CASSAGAGSSYGYTF.

The CDR3 region is CASSLAEFYNEQFF. In DNA, the CDR3 is TGTGCCAGCAGTCTAGCGGAATTCTACAATGAGCAGTTCTTC. The chain carries TRBV27 and TRBJ2-1, with 7 bases fitting TRBD2. Germline V gene sequence: CDR1 MNHEY, CDR2 SMNVEV (reference sequence). The CDR3 is made up of 14 amino acids. V lost 5 bases and J lost 3; bases outside the gene matches: 4.

This sequence joins TRBV28 and TRBJ1-1; D is possibly TRBD1 (6 bases). V was shortened by 4 bases and J by 1 base, with 13 bases between the two germline ends. The CDR3 spans 15 residues. CDR1 MDHEN and CDR2 SYDVKM come from the germline V gene. DNA for the CDR3: TGTGCCAGCAGTTCCCCACAGGGAGGGAACACTGAAGCTTTCTTT. This encodes CASSSPQGGNTEAFF.

The genes are TRBV19 and TRBJ1-1, with a tentative D call TRBD1 (5 bases). Trimming cost V 0 bases and J 2 bases, with 16 bases left between them. This CDR3 has 17 amino acids. The germline gives CDR1 LNHDA, CDR2 SQIVND (reference sequence). CDR3 bases: TGTGCCAGTAGTATAGATGGGGGATCTGGAGCCAACACTGAAGCTTTCTTT. Protein product: CASSIDGGSGANTEAFF.

This chain joins TRBV4-2 and TRBJ2-2; D remains unclear. The CDR3 contains 14 residues. Germline CDR1 LGHNA, CDR2 YNFKEQ. V was pared by 0 bases and J by 5 bases, with 7 bases between. This CDR3 is CASSQDPATGELFF. For the CDR3, the DNA is TGTGCCAGCAGCCAAGATCCGGCGACCGGGGAGCTGTTTTTT.

The chain recombines TRBV12-5 with TRBJ2-5, with a weak D call TRBD2 (6 bases). This CDR3 has 18 amino acids. CDR1 LGHNT and CDR2 FRNRAP come from the germline V gene. Between the trimmed V and J ends, which lost 0 bases and 1 base, there was a span of 18 bases. The CDR3 loop is CASGLVTPAGNSQETQYF. CDR3 bases: TGTGCTAGTGGTTTGGTAACTCCGGCGGGAAATTCCCAAGAGACCCAGTACTTC.

The chain links TRBV4-3 to TRBJ1-4; no reliable D call. V was cut by 0 bases and J by 8 bases, with 10 bases left in between. Looked up from germline, CDR1 is LGHNA and CDR2 is YSLEER. This CDR3 spans 14 amino acids. CDR3 DNA sequence: TGCGCCAGCAGCCAAGACAGATCTGGAGAAAAACTGTTTTTT. Protein product: CASSQDRSGEKLFF.

The DNA for the CDR3 is TGTGCCAGCTCACCTGGGACCTCGACGACCCCGGGGTATGGCTACACCTTC. It is translated as CASSPGTSTTPGYGYTF. The V and J genes are TRBV18 and TRBJ1-2; perhaps TRBD1 as D (5 bases). The V end lost 3 bases, the J end lost 5 bases, and 22 bases lay between the germline ends. This CDR3 is built from 17 residues. Germline assignment: CDR1 KGHSH and CDR2 LQKENI.

The CDR3 region is CASSPSGGYTGELFF. CDR3 DNA sequence: TGTGCCAGCTCACCTTCAGGGGGGTACACCGGGGAGCTGTTTTTT. The rearrangement joins TRBV18 to TRBJ2-2; weak D call: TRBD1 (7 bases). Germline V gene sequence: CDR1 KGHSH, CDR2 LQKENI. V lost 3 bases and J 3 bases, leaving 11 bases between the germline ends. The CDR3 is 15 residues long.

The CDR3 sequence is CASSFGGVNEQYF. The CDR3 DNA reads as TGTGCCAGCAGCTTTGGGGGTGTCAACGAGCAGTACTTC. The chain carries TRBV7-9 and TRBJ2-7; D tentatively reads TRBD1 or TRBD2 (5 bases each). The CDR3 is 13 amino acids. Deletions cut 3 bases from V and 5 bases from J, with 11 bases between. Germline V gene sequence: CDR1 SEHNR, CDR2 FQNEAQ (reference sequence).

V usage is TRBV2 and J usage is TRBJ2-7, with D possibly matching TRBD1 (6 bases). CDR1 and CDR2 from the germline V gene are SNHLY and FYNNEI. There are 14 residues in the CDR3. V shed 1 base and J shed 2 bases, with 9 bases lying between them. Here the CDR3 reads CASSEEQGPYEQYF. The CDR3 coding sequence is TGTGCCAGCAGTGAAGAACAGGGTCCCTACGAGCAGTACTTC.

V is TRBV6-5 and J is TRBJ2-5; 8 bases match TRBD2. Losses at the gene ends were 7 bases for V and 5 bases for J; bases not matched to a gene: 9. This CDR3 contains 14 residues. Germline loops: CDR1 MNHEY, CDR2 SVGAGI. The CDR3 loop reads CASTGAGGGETQYF. CDR3 sequence (DNA): TGTGCCAGCACGGGTGCGGGGGGCGGGGAGACCCAGTACTTC.

The chain links TRBV7-2 to TRBJ2-7; D is uncertain. Per germline, CDR1 SGHTA and CDR2 FQGNSA. CDR3 length equals 14 residues. Trimming cost V 0 bases and J 0 bases, with 6 bases left between them. The CDR3 sequence is CASSLADISYEQYF. Here the CDR3 DNA reads TGTGCCAGCAGCTTAGCGGATATCTCCTACGAGCAGTACTTC.

The chain carries TRBV28 and TRBJ2-1, with 11 bases that match TRBD2. This CDR3 has 17 residues. Germline CDR1 MDHEN, CDR2 SYDVKM. The trim removed 5 bases at V and 0 bases at J, leaving 6 bases unmatched. The CDR3 bases are TGTGCCAGCAGTACGGGACTAGCGGACGGCTCCTACAATGAGCAGTTCTTC. It specifies CASSTGLADGSYNEQFF. Filled out from reference TRBV28 and TRBJ2-1, the complete variable domain reads DVKVTQSSRYLVKRTGEKVFLECVQDMDHENMFWYRQDPGLGLRLIYFSYDVKMKEKGDIPEGYSVSREKKERFSLILESASTNQTSMYLCASSTGLADGSYNEQFFGPGTRLTVL.

This chain joins TRBV18 and TRBJ1-1; TRBD1 is a possible D gene (5 bases). The V gene's germline CDR1 is KGHSH and CDR2 LQKENI. The CDR3 contains 11 residues. Trimming stripped 4 bases from V and 6 bases from J, with 6 bases between. The CDR3 reads CASSLGAEAFF. As DNA, the CDR3 is TGTGCCAGCTCACTGGGGGCTGAAGCTTTCTTT.

This clone appeared once. J is TRBJ2-2 and V is TRBV5-6; no clear D. The CDR3 has 13 residues. CDR1 is SGHDT and CDR2 is YYEEEE in the germline V gene. V lost 0 bases to trimming and J lost 5 bases, with 5 bases between them. The CDR3 region has the DNA TGTGCCAGCAGCTTGGGGCGAACCGGGGAGCTGTTTTTT. Residues: CASSLGRTGELFF.

The V gene is TRBV5-1, the J gene TRBJ2-5, with 9 positions matching TRBD2. The germline gives CDR1 SGHRS, CDR2 YFSETQ. V shed 1 base and J 0 bases; nucleotides not matched to a gene: 13. The CDR3 extends over 19 amino acids. CDR3 residues: CASSLWPSGITPYQETQYF. The CDR3, as DNA: TGCGCCAGCAGCTTGTGGCCTAGCGGGATCACCCCGTACCAAGAGACCCAGTACTTC.

This chain connects TRBV2 to TRBJ2-7; 7 bases agree with TRBD1. The CDR3 consists of 12 residues. Unmatched junction bases numbered 8, after V lost 10 bases and J lost 5 bases. Germline V gene sequence: CDR1 SNHLY, CDR2 FYNNEI. The CDR3 loop is CANGQARDEQYF. The CDR3 region has the DNA TGTGCCAACGGACAGGCGAGGGACGAGCAGTACTTC. Looking up the rest from reference TRBV2 and TRBJ2-7 gives the full variable domain: EPEVTQTPSHQVTQMGQEVILRCVPISNHLYFYWYRQILGQKVEFLVSFYNNEISEKSEIFDDQFSVERPDGSNFTLKIRSTKLEDSAMYFCANGQARDEQYFGPGTRLTVT.

V is TRBV7-2 and J is TRBJ2-7; the D is unclear. V lost 4 bases, J lost 2 bases, and 12 bases lay in between. The CDR3 loop spans 14 amino acids. Germline V CDR1 and CDR2: SGHTA, FQGNSA. The CDR3 coding sequence is TGTGCCAGCAGCTCCCGGACGTCCGCCTACGAGCAGTACTTC. Translating gives CASSSRTSAYEQYF.